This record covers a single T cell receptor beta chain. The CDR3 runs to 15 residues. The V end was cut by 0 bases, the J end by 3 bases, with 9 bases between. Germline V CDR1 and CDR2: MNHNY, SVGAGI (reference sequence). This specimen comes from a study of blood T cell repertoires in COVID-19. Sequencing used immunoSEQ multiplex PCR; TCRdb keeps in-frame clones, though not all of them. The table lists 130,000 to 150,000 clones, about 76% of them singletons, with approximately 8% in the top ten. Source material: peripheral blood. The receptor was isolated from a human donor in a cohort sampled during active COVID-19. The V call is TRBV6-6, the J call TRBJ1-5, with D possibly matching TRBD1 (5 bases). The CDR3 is CASSYSARANQPQHF. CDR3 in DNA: TGTGCCAGCAGTTACTCGGCCAGGGCCAATCAGCCCCAGCATTTT.